The rows below give T cell receptor beta chains drawn from one sample of a study. TCRdb redid the calling of the 5' RACE reads with MiXCR, one entry per CDR3 protein. The sample holds just under 65,000 distinct CDR3 sequences, 22% seen once. The sample consisted of memory CD4+ T cells sorted from a lymph node. All receptors derive from a female donor with breast cancer. Both conserved end residues are part of each CDR3. A D gene is named only where the DNA matches it firmly. Expanded clones are given a class, and other clones once, few, many or no size at all.

few,.,TRBJ2-3,TRBV6-2/TRBV6-3,TGTGCCAGCAGGCTTCAGCCACTCCCACGAGACACGCAGTATTTT,CASRLQPLPRDTQYF
few,.,TRBJ2-5,TRBV6-2/TRBV6-3,TGTGCCAGCAGTTGGGACTTGGTGCAAGAGACCCAGTACTTC,CASSWDLVQETQYF
few,.,TRBJ1-3,TRBV4-2,TGTGCCAGCAGCCCCGAACCAAGTGCCGGAAACACCATATATTTT,CASSPEPSAGNTIYF
many,TRBD2,TRBJ2-1,TRBV20-1,TGCAGTAGCGGGATAAACAATGAGCAGTTCTTC,CSSGINNEQFF
.,TRBD2,TRBJ2-5,TRBV4-3,TGCGCCAGCAGCCAAGTCGCGGGGGTGGCGGAGACCCAGTACTTC,CASSQVAGVAETQYF
.,TRBD1,TRBJ2-3,TRBV12-3/TRBV12-4,TGTGCCAGCAGTTTATCCGGGACAGGGGGCGGATCAGATACGCAGTATTTT,CASSLSGTGGGSDTQYF
.,TRBD2,TRBJ2-1,TRBV9,TGTGCCAGCAGCGTAGGGGGGGGTAGCGGGAGGCGTGGCGCTAATGAGCAGTTCTTC,CASSVGGGSGRRGANEQFF
.,.,TRBJ1-2,TRBV7-8,TGTGCCAGCAGCTTAGTAGGACTTAATGGCTACACCTTC,CASSLVGLNGYTF
few,.,TRBJ1-1,TRBV12-3/TRBV12-4,TGTGCCAGCAATTTCTCCTTGAACACTGAAGCTTTCTTT,CASNFSLNTEAFF
.,TRBD1,TRBJ1-6,TRBV19,TGTGCCAGTAGCTCGACCGGGACAGGTAATTCACCCCTCCACTTT,CASSSTGTGNSPLHF
.,.,TRBJ1-1,TRBV7-8,TGTGCCAGCAGCTTTAGGGCACGAAGAGGACAGACGAACACTGAAGCTTTCTTT,CASSFRARRGQTNTEAFF
many,.,TRBJ2-5,TRBV7-2,TGTGCCAGCAGTCCGGGGGCGGGGACCCAGTACTTC,CASSPGAGTQYF
.,TRBD2,TRBJ2-7,TRBV7-2,TGTGCCAGCACCATTAGACTAGCGGGATTCTACGAGCAGTACTTC,CASTIRLAGFYEQYF
few,.,TRBJ1-1,TRBV7-9,TGTGCCAGCAGCTTAGATTGGGTCACGAGAGTCCCAAACACTGAAGCTTTCTTT,CASSLDWVTRVPNTEAFF
many,.,TRBJ2-7,TRBV7-8,TGTGCCAGCAGCTCACTAGCACGGGAAGGCGAGCAGTACTTC,CASSSLAREGEQYF
.,.,TRBJ1-1,TRBV19,TGTGCCAGTAGTATATCGTCGTCGAGCACTGAAGCTTTCTTT,CASSISSSSTEAFF
few,.,TRBJ1-6,TRBV6-1,TGTGCCAGCGGTGAGGGGGGGTTTTACTCACCCCTCCACTTT,CASGEGGFYSPLHF